Listed below are T cell receptor beta chains from one sample, sequenced in a study of blood T cells in healthy people across ages. TCRdb independently ran MiXCR on the 5' RACE reads; one entry per CDR3 protein. The sample contains some 800,000 distinct CDR3 sequences, 44% of which appear only once. The sequenced sample was blood. These receptor sequences come from a man in his fifties or sixties in good health. CDR3s leave out the opening cysteine and the closing phenylalanine or tryptophan. Each record gives: V gene, clone size, CDR3 protein. Clone size is given for some rows only: seen once, a few or many times, or a class if the clone is expanded.

TRBV9,few,ASSPGGGTASYEQY
TRBV24-1,once,ATSLGTARNTDTQY
TRBV3-1,.,ASRRATSYEQY
TRBV25-1,.,ASSDSGTGSSYNEQY
TRBV6-1,.,ASMPYNQPQH
TRBV25-1,.,ASSEGTGGEKLF
TRBV20-1,few,SARALQGNSPLH
TRBV4-3,.,ASSQVSGGVYNEQF
TRBV29-1,many,SVVGLAYGYT
TRBV12-3/TRBV12-4,.,ASSFVPGELF
TRBV11-3,few,ASSLDGRAGDYEQY
TRBV6-2/TRBV6-3,few,ASSYGTGGRWGEQY
TRBV30,.,AWSAANYGYT
TRBV6-2/TRBV6-3,.,ASRSTNSISYNEQY
TRBV21-1,few,ASKALGTLGEQY
TRBV20-1,.,SARKGTGRETQY
TRBV4-1,.,ASSHQDVGKNEAF
TRBV7-2,.,ASSSGSGVEETQY
TRBV6-5,few,ASSYLDRNTEAF
TRBV29-1,.,SVEAGLFNEKLF
TRBV7-2,.,ASSFILAGSPYNEQF
TRBV7-9,many,ASSSPGRQETQY
TRBV6-5,few,ASRSPVGGYT
TRBV3-1,.,ASSQDFPRTEAF
TRBV12-3/TRBV12-4,few,ASSFGVRSSYEQY
TRBV3-1,.,VSSQEGPNSGDVTDTQY
TRBV28,many,ASSYPVDHPYEQY
TRBV6-1,few,ASSERTASEQF
TRBV5-1,.,ASSNAGTGSYEQY
TRBV6-2/TRBV6-3,few,ATKTGIANEKLF
TRBV5-8,few,ASSRPGDYEQY
TRBV5-1,many,ASSLGTKQTQY
TRBV9,once,ASSPDSPNYGYT
TRBV7-2,.,ASTLGRETQY
TRBV5-1,.,ASRSTGVNTGELF
TRBV6-2/TRBV6-3,few,ASRNSGGPSVEQF
TRBV4-1,.,ASSQDPPDGHNQPQH
TRBV3-1,.,ASSPRSRTGLSYEQY
TRBV20-1,few,SANPPSGGTGTDTQY
TRBV7-9,.,ASSATGTGGVETQY
TRBV3-1,.,ASSQDMDGSRTQY
TRBV7-2,.,ASSFMGGHTDTQY